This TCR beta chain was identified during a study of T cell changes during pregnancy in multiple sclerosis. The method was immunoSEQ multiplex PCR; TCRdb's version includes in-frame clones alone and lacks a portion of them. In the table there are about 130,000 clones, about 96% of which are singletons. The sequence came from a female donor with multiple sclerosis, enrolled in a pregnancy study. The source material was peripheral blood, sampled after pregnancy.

Here the CDR3 reads CASSLTISSYNEQFF. The CDR3 nucleotides read TGTGCCAGTAGTCTAACTATAAGTTCCTACAATGAGCAGTTCTTC. The V gene is TRBV19, the J gene TRBJ2-1; D remains unclear. Germline V CDR1 and CDR2: LNHDA, SQIVND (reference sequence). The CDR3 is 15 amino acids. Trimming pared 5 bases from V and 1 base from J, leaving 12 bases between.